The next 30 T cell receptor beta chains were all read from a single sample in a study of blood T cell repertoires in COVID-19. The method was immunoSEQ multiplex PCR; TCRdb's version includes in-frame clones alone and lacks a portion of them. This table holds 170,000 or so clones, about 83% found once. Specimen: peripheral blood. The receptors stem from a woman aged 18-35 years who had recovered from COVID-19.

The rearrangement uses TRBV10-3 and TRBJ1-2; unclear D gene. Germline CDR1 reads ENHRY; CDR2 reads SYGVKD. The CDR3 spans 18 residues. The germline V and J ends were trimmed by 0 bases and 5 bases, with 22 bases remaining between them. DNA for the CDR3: TGTGCCATCAGTGAGTCGATGCGGGTTAACACAAGACGTTATGGCTACACCTTC. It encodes CAISESMRVNTRRYGYTF.

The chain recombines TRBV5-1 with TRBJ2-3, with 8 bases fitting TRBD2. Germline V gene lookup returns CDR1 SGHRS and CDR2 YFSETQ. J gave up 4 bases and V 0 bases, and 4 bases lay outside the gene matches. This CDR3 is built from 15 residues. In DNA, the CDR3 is TGCGCCAGCAGCTTGGCGAGCGGGAGTTCAGATACGCAGTATTTT. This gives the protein CASSLASGSSDTQYF.

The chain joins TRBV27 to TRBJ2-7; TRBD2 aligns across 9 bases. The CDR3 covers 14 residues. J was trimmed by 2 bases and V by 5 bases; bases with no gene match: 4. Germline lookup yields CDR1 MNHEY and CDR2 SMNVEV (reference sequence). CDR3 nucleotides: TGTGCCAGCAGTCCCGGGACTAGCCCCTACGAGCAGTACGTC. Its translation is CASSPGTSPYEQYV.

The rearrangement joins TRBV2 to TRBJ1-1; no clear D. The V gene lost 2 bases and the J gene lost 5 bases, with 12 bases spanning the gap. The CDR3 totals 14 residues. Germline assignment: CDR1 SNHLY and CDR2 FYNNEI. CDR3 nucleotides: TGTGCCAGCAGTGAACTCACCCTCGGGACTGAAGCTTTCTTT. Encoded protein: CASSELTLGTEAFF.

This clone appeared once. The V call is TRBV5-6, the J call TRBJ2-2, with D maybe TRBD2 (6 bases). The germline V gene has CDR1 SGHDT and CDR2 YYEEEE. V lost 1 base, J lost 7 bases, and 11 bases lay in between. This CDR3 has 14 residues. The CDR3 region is CASSLTPGLGELFF. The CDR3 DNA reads TGTGCCAGCAGCTTGACCCCGGGACTCGGGGAGCTGTTTTTT.

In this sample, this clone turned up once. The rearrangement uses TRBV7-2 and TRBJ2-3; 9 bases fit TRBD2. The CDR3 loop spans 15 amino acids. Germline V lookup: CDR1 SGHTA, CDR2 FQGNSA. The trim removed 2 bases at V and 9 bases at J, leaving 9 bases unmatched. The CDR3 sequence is CASSLSLAGTSTQYF. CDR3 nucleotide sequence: TGTGCCAGCAGCTTATCGCTAGCGGGGACGTCAACGCAGTATTTT.

The CDR3, as DNA: TGTGCCAGCACCAGACCTAGCTCCTACAATGAGCAGTTCTTC. Its translation: CASTRPSSYNEQFF. The chain is built from TRBV2 and TRBJ2-1; D not certain. The CDR3 is made up of 14 amino acids. Germline assignment: CDR1 SNHLY and CDR2 FYNNEI. V was pared by 7 bases and J by 0 bases, with 10 bases between.

CDR3 DNA: TGTGCCAGCAGTTACGGACTGGGATCCTACGAGCAGTACTTC. It is translated as CASSYGLGSYEQYF. The chain employs TRBV6-5 and TRBJ2-7; D perhaps matches TRBD2 (5 bases). Germline V gives CDR1 MNHEY, CDR2 SVGAGI. Trimming left V 2 bases short and J 1 base short, with 9 bases between. The CDR3 is 14 residues long.

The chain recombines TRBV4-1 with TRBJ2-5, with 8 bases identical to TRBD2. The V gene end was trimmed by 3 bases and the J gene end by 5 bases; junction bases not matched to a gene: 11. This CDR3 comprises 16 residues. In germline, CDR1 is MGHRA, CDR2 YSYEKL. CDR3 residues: CASSQPAGRAPETQYF. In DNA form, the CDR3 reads TGCGCCAGCAGCCAGCCGGCCGGGAGGGCCCCTGAGACCCAGTACTTC.

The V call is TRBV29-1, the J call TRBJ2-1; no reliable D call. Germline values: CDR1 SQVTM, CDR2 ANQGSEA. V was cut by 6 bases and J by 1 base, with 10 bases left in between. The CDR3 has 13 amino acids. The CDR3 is CSVLTESYNEQFF. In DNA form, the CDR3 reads TGCAGCGTGCTGACTGAGTCCTACAATGAGCAGTTCTTC.

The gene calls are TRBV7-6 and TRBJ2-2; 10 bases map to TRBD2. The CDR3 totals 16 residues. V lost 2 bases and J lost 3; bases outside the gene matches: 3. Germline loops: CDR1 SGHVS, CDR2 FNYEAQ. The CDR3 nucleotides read TGTGCCAGCAGCTTATGGCTAGCGGGGGACACCGGGGAGCTGTTTTTT. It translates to CASSLWLAGDTGELFF.

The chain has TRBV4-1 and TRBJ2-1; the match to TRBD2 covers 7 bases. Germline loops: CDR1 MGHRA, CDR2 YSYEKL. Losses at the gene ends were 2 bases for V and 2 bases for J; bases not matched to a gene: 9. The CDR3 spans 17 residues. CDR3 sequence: CASSQPRASGAYNEQFF. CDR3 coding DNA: TGCGCCAGCAGCCAACCTCGGGCTAGCGGAGCCTACAATGAGCAGTTCTTC.

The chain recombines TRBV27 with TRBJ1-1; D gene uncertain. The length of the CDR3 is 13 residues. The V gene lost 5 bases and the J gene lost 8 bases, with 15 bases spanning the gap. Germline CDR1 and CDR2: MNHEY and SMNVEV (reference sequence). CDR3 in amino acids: CASSPLGISEAFF. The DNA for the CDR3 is TGTGCCAGCAGTCCCCTCGGGATAAGCGAAGCTTTCTTT.

The CDR3 is CASSFRRGTEAFF. The CDR3 nucleotides read TGTGCCAGCAGTTTTCGGAGGGGCACTGAAGCTTTCTTT. The chain carries TRBV12-3 or TRBV12-4 and TRBJ1-1; a weak D match, TRBD1 (5 bases). V dropped 3 bases and J dropped 4 bases, with 9 bases sitting between them. The CDR3 is 13 amino acids.

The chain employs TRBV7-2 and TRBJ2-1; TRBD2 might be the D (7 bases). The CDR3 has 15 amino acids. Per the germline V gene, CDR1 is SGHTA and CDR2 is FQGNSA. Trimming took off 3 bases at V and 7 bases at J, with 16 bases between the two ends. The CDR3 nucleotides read TGTGCCAGCAGCTTCAACGGGGGGCCGTCAAATGAGCAGTTCTTC. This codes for CASSFNGGPSNEQFF.

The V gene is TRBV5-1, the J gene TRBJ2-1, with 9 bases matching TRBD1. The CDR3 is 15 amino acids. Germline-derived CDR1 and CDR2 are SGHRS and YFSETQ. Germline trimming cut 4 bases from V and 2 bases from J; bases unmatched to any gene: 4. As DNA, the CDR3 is TGCGCCAGCAGCCCACGGACAGGGGCCTACAATGAGCAGTTCTTC. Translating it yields CASSPRTGAYNEQFF.

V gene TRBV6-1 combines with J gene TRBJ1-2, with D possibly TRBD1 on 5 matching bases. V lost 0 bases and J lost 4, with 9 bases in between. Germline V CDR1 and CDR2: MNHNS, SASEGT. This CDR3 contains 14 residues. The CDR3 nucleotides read TGTGCCAGCAGTGAAGCCTTCGACAGCTATGGCTACACCTTC. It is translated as CASSEAFDSYGYTF.

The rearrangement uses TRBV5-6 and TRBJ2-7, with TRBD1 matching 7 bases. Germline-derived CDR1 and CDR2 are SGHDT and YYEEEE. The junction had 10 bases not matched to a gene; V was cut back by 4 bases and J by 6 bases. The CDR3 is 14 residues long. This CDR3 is CASSPDRRVSEQYF. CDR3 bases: TGTGCCAGCAGCCCGGACAGGCGTGTGAGCGAGCAGTACTTC. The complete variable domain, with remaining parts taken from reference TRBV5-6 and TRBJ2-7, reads DAGVTQSPTHLIKTRGQQVTLRCSPKSGHDTVSWYQQALGQGPQFIFQYYEEEERQRGNFPDRFSGHQFPNYSSELNVNALLLGDSALYLCASSPDRRVSEQYFGPGTRLTVT.

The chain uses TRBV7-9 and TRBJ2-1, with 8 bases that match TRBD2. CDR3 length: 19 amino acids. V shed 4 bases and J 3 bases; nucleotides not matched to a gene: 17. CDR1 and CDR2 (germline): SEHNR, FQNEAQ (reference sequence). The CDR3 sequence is CASSSTGGLARNYYNEQFF. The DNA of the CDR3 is TGTGCCAGCAGCTCGACAGGTGGACTAGCCCGAAACTACTACAATGAGCAGTTCTTC. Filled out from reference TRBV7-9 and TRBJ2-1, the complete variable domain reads DTGVSQNPRHKITKRGQNVTFRCDPISEHNRLYWYRQTLGQGPEFLTYFQNEAQLEKSRLLSDRFSAERPKGSFSTLEIQRTEQGDSAMYLCASSSTGGLARNYYNEQFFGPGTRLTVL.

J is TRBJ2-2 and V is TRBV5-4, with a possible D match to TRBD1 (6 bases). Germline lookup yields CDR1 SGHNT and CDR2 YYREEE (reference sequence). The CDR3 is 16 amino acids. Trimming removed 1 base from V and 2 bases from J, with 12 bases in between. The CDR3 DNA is TGTGCCAGCAGCTTGATGGGCAGGGGAAACACCGGGGAGCTGTTTTTT. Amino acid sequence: CASSLMGRGNTGELFF.

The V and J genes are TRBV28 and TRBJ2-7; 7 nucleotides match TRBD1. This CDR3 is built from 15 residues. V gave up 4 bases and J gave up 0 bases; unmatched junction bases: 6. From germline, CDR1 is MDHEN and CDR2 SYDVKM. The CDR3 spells CASSSTGTDSYEQYF. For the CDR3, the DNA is TGTGCCAGCAGTTCAACCGGGACAGACTCCTACGAGCAGTACTTC.

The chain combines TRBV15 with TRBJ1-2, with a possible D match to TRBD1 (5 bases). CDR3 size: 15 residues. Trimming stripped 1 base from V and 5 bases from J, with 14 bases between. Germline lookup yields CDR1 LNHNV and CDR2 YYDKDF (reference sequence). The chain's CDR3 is CATSRAAGTRYGYTF. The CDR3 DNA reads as TGTGCCACCAGCAGAGCCGCAGGGACTAGGTATGGCTACACCTTC. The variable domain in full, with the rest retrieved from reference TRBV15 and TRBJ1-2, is DAMVIQNPRYQVTQFGKPVTLSCSQTLNHNVMYWYQQKSSQAPKLLFHYYDKDFNNEADTPDNFQSRRPNTSFCFLDIRSPGLGDTAMYLCATSRAAGTRYGYTFGSGTRLTVV.

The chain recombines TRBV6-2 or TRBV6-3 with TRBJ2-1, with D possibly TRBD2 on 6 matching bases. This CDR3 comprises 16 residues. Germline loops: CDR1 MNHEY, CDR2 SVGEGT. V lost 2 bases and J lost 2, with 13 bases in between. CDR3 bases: TGTGCCAGCAGTTACAGGCGGGACCCACCCTACAATGAGCAGTTCTTC. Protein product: CASSYRRDPPYNEQFF.

CDR3 residues: CASSIISQPQHF. In nucleotides, the CDR3 is TGTGCCAGTAGTATAATATCTCAGCCCCAGCATTTT. The chain carries TRBV19 and TRBJ1-5; no clear D gene. Germline loops: CDR1 LNHDA, CDR2 SQIVND (reference sequence). This CDR3 comprises 12 residues. The germline V and J ends were trimmed by 2 bases and 6 bases, with 5 bases remaining between them.

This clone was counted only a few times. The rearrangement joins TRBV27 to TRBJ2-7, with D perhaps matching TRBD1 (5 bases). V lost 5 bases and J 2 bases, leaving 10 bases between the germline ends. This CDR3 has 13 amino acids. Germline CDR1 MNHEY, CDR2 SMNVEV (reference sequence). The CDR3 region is CASSLTVTYEQYF. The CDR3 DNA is TGTGCCAGCAGTCTGACAGTTACCTACGAGCAGTACTTC.

CDR3 sequence reads: CASSYRVGQPQHF. In DNA form, the CDR3 reads TGCGCCAGCAGCTACAGGGTCGGTCAGCCCCAGCATTTT. The chain employs TRBV5-1 and TRBJ1-5; maybe TRBD1 (6 bases). V was shortened by 3 bases and J by 6 bases, with 10 bases between the two germline ends. Looked up from germline, CDR1 is SGHRS and CDR2 is YFSETQ. The CDR3 covers 13 residues.

The chain's CDR3 is CASINAGTGTMNTEAFF. The CDR3 DNA is TGTGCCAGCATTAACGCCGGGACAGGAACCATGAACACTGAAGCTTTCTTT. The V gene is TRBV2, the J gene TRBJ1-1; TRBD1 matches 8 bases. Unmatched junction bases numbered 13, after V lost 7 bases and J lost 0 bases. Germline values: CDR1 SNHLY, CDR2 FYNNEI. This CDR3 region has 17 residues. Using reference TRBV2 and TRBJ1-1 for the parts outside the CDR3, the full variable domain is EPEVTQTPSHQVTQMGQEVILRCVPISNHLYFYWYRQILGQKVEFLVSFYNNEISEKSEIFDDQFSVERPDGSNFTLKIRSTKLEDSAMYFCASINAGTGTMNTEAFFGQGTRLTVV.

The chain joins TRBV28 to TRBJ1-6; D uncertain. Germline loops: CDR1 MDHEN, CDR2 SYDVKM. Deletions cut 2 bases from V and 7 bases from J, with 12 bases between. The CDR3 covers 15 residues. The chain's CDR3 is CASSLDTPGNSPLHF. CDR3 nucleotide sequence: TGTGCCAGCAGTTTAGATACCCCCGGGAATTCACCCCTCCACTTT.

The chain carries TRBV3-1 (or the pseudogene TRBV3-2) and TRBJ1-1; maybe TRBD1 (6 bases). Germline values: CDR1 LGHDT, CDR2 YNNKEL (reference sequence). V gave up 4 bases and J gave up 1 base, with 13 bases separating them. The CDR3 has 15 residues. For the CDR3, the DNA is TGTGCCAGCAGCCGGGGGCCCGGCCAGAACACTGAAGCTTTCTTT. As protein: CASSRGPGQNTEAFF.

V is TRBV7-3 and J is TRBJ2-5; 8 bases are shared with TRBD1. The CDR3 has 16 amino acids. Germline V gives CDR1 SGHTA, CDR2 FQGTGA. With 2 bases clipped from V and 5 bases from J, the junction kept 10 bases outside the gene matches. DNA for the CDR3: TGTGCCAGCAGCTTACGAGACAGGGGTTTAATGGAGACCCAGTACTTC. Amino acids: CASSLRDRGLMETQYF.